The 8 T cell receptor beta chains listed next were all sequenced from one sample in a study of vaccination and CD4 T cells after COVID-19. TCRdb analysed the PCR reads with MiXCR anew, one entry per CDR3 protein. Of 15,000 to 25,000 distinct CDR3 sequences in the sample, over 45% were seen once. Source: CD4+ T cells from blood, taken after SARS-CoV-2 vaccination. These receptors were obtained from a human donor who had recovered from COVID-19.

The chain links TRBV5-1 to TRBJ2-5, with TRBD2 identical over 10 bases. There are 16 residues in the CDR3. The V gene end was trimmed by 4 bases and the J gene end by 2 bases; junction bases not matched to a gene: 8. From germline, CDR1 is SGHRS and CDR2 YFSETQ. DNA for the CDR3: TGCGCCAGCAGCGACCCTAGCGGGAGAATACAAGAGACCCAGTACTTC. This encodes CASSDPSGRIQETQYF.

This chain uses TRBV29-1 with TRBJ1-5; D might be TRBD1 (5 bases). With 6 bases removed from V and 9 bases from J, the gap between germline ends came to 15 bases. The CDR3 length is 12 residues. The germline CDR1 and CDR2 sequences are SQVTM and ANQGSEA. CDR3 region: CSVYQGVGPQHF. The CDR3 bases are TGCAGCGTCTATCAGGGCGTAGGGCCCCAGCATTTT.

The chain is built from TRBV24-1 and TRBJ2-1, with a possible D match to TRBD2 (6 bases). Germline CDR1 KGHDR, CDR2 SFDVKD. The CDR3 runs to 18 residues. Trimming cost V 3 bases and J 9 bases, with 26 bases left between them. The CDR3 bases are TGTGCCACCAGTGATACGCTGGGTGCTGTAACTAGCAGTACTGAGCAGTTCTTC. Its translation: CATSDTLGAVTSSTEQFF.

The chain recombines TRBV12-3 or TRBV12-4 with TRBJ1-1, with D possibly TRBD1 on 6 matching bases. The V end was cut by 7 bases, the J end by 1 base, with 13 bases between. CDR3 size: 14 residues. The CDR3 nucleotides read TGTGCCAGCATCCCGGGACACACGAACACTGAAGCTTTCTTT. It encodes CASIPGHTNTEAFF.

This clonotype was seen a few times. This chain uses TRBV19 with TRBJ1-4, with TRBD1 identical over 8 bases. There are 14 residues in the CDR3. The V gene end was trimmed by 5 bases and the J gene end by 6 bases; junction bases not matched to a gene: 5. CDR1 and CDR2 (germline): LNHDA, SQIVND (reference sequence). This CDR3 is CASSVQGADEKLFF. Here the CDR3 DNA reads TGTGCCAGTAGTGTCCAGGGGGCGGATGAAAAACTGTTTTTT.

J is TRBJ2-5 and V is TRBV24-1; either TRBD1 or TRBD2 may fit D (5 bases each). Germline V lookup: CDR1 KGHDR, CDR2 SFDVKD. With 5 bases removed from V and 5 bases from J, the gap between germline ends came to 8 bases. The CDR3 is 12 amino acids. CDR3 sequence reads: CATSVWGETQYF. The CDR3 nucleotides are TGTGCCACCAGTGTTTGGGGGGAGACCCAGTACTTC.

A few counts support this clonotype. The chain has TRBV23-1 and TRBJ2-7; D may be TRBD1 or TRBD2 (5 bases each). TRBV23-1 is placed among ORFs of uncertain function. The length of the CDR3 is 9 residues. The CDR3 loop reads CARGTEQYF. Written as DNA, the CDR3 is TGCGCGAGAGGGACGGAGCAGTACTTC.

The chain couples TRBV28 to TRBJ1-5, with D hard to call. CDR1 is MDHEN and CDR2 is SYDVKM in the germline V gene. The CDR3 consists of 13 residues. V was cut by 1 base and J by 10 bases, with 11 bases left in between. The DNA of the CDR3 is TGTGCCAGCAGTTTATACCTTATAGGCCCCCAGCATTTT. Its protein product is CASSLYLIGPQHF.